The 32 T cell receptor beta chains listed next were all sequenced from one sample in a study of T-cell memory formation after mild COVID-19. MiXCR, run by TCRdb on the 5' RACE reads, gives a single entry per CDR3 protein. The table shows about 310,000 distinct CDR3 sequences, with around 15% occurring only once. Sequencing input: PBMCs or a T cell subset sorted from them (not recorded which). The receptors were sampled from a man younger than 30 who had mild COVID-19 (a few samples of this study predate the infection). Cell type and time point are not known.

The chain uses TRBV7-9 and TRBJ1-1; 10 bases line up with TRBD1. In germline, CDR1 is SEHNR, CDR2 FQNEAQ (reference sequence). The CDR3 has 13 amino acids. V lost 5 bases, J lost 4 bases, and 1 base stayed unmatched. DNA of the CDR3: TGTGCCAGCAGCGACAGGGGGCTCACTGAAGCTTTCTTT. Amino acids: CASSDRGLTEAFF.

This CDR3 reads CASSQAPGFGTEAFF. CDR3 bases: TGTGCCAGCAGCCAAGCGCCAGGGTTTGGCACTGAAGCTTTCTTT. The chain carries TRBV3-1 and TRBJ1-1; a possible D gene is TRBD1 (5 bases). CDR3 length: 15 residues. The V end lost 1 base, the J end lost 4 bases, and 13 bases lay between the germline ends. Germline lookup yields CDR1 LGHDT and CDR2 YNNKEL (reference sequence). Complete variable domain (other parts from reference TRBV3-1 and TRBJ1-1): DTAVSQTPKYLVTQMGNDKSIKCEQNLGHDTMYWYKQDSKKFLKIMFSYNNKELIINETVPNRFSPKSPDKAHLNLHINSLELGDSAVYFCASSQAPGFGTEAFFGQGTRLTVV.

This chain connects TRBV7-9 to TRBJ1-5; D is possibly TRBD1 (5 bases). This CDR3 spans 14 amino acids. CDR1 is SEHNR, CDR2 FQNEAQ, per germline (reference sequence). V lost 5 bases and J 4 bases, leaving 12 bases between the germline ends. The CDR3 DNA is TGTGCCAGCAGCGCTCAGGGAGAGAATCAGCCCCAGCATTTT. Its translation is CASSAQGENQPQHF.

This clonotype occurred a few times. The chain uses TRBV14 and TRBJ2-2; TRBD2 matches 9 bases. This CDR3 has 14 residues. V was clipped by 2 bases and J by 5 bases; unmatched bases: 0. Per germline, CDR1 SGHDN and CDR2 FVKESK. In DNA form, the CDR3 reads TGTGCCAGCAGCCAAAGCGGGGGGACCGGGGAGCTGTTTTTT. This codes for CASSQSGGTGELFF.

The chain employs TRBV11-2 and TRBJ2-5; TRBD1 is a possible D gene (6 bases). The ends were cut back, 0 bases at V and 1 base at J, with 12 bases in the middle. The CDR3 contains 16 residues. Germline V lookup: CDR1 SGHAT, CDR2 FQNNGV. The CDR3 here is CASSLEGALTQETQYF. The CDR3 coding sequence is TGTGCCAGCAGCTTAGAGGGGGCTCTCACCCAAGAGACCCAGTACTTC.

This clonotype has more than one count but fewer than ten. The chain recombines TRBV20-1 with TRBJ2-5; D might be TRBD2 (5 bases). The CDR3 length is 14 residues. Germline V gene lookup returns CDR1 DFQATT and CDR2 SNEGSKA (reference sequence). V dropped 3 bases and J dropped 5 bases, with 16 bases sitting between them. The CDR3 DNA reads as TGCAGTGCTAGTTCGGGCGGGCTCTACGAGACCCAGTACTTC. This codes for CSASSGGLYETQYF.

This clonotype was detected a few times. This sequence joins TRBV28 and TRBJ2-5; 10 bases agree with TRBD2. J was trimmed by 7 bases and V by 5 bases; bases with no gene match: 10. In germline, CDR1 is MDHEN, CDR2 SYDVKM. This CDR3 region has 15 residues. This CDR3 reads CASSGLAGASGTQYF. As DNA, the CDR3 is TGTGCCAGCAGTGGGCTAGCGGGGGCCTCGGGGACCCAGTACTTC.

The CDR3 loop is CASRPLKSTGDGNEKLFF. The CDR3 DNA sequence: TGTGCCAGCAGACCCCTAAAGTCGACAGGAGACGGGAATGAAAAACTGTTTTTT. The chain is built from TRBV6-2 or TRBV6-3 and TRBJ1-4, with D perhaps TRBD1 (6 bases). CDR1 and CDR2 from the germline V gene are MNHEY and SVGEGT. V lost 6 bases to trimming and J lost 5 bases, with 25 bases between them. This CDR3 has 18 amino acids.

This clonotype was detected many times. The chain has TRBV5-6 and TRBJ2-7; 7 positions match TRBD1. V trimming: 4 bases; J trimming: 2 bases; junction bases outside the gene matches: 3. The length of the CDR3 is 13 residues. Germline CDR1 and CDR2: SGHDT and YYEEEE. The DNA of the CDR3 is TGTGCCAGCAGCACTGGGACAGCCTACGAGCAGTACTTC. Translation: CASSTGTAYEQYF.

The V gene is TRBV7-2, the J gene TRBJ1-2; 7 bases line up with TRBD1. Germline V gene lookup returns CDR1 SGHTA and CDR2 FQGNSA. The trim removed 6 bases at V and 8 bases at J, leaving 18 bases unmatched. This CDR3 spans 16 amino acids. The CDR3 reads CASSWGLDRFISGYTF. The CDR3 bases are TGTGCCAGCAGTTGGGGGTTGGACAGGTTTATCTCCGGCTACACCTTC.

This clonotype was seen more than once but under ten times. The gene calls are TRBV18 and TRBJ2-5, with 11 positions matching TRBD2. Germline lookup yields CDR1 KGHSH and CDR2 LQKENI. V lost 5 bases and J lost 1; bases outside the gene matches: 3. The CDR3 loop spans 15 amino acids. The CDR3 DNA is TGTGCCAGCTCATCCCTAGCGGGGGGCCAAGAGACCCAGTACTTC. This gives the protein CASSSLAGGQETQYF.

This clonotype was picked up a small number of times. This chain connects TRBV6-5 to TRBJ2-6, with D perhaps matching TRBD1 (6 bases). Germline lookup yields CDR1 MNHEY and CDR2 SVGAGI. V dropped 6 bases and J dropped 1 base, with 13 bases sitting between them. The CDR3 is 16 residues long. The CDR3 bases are TGTGCCAGCAGCACTAACAGGGTTTCTGGGGCCAACGTCCTGACTTTC. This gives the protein CASSTNRVSGANVLTF.

CDR3 region: CSAAGTGSLNEQFF. The CDR3 DNA sequence: TGCAGTGCCGCCGGGACAGGGTCATTGAATGAGCAGTTCTTC. The chain recombines TRBV20-1 with TRBJ2-1, with 9 bases identical to TRBD1. This CDR3 is 14 amino acids long. V gave up 6 bases and J gave up 7 bases; unmatched junction bases: 10. Per the germline V gene, CDR1 is DFQATT and CDR2 is SNEGSKA (reference sequence).

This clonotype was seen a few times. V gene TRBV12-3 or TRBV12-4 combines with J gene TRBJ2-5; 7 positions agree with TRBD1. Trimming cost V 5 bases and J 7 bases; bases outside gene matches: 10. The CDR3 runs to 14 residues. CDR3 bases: TGTGCCAGCAGTCTTACAGGGGATGGAGGGACCCAGTACTTC. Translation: CASSLTGDGGTQYF.

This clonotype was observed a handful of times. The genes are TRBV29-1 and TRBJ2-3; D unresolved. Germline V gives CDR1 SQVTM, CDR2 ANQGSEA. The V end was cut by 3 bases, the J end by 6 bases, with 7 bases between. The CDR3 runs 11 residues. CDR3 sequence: CSVEVGDTQYF. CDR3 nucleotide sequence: TGCAGCGTTGAGGTAGGGGATACGCAGTATTTT.

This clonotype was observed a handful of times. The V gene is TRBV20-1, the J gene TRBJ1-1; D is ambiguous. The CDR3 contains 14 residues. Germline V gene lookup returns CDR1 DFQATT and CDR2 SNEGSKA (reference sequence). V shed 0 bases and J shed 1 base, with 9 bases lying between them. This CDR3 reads CSARDPSTNTEAFF. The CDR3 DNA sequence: TGCAGTGCTAGAGATCCTTCCACGAACACTGAAGCTTTCTTT.

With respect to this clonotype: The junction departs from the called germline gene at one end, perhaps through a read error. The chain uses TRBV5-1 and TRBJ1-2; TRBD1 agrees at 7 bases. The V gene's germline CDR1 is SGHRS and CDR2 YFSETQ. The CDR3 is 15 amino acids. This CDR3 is CASSLEDKGANGYTF. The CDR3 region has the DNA TGCGCCAGCAGCTTGGAGGATAAGGGGGCGAATGGTTACACCTTC.

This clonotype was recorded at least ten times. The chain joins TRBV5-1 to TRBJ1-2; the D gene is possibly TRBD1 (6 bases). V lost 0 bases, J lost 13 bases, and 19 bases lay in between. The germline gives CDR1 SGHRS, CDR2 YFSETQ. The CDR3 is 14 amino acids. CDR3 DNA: TGCGCCAGCAGCTTGGATGGACAGTCCACCCTTCCCACCTTC. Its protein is CASSLDGQSTLPTF.

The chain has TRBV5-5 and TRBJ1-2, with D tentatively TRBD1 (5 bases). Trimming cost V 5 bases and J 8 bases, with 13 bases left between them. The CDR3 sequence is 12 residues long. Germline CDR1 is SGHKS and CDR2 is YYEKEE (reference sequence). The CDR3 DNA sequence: TGTGCCAGCAGATCGGATGGGGGGGGCTACACCTTC. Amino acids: CASRSDGGGYTF.

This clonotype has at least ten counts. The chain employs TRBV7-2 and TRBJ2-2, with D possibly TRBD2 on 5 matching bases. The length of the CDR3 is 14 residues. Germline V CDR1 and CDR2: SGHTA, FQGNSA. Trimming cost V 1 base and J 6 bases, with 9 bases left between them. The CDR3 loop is CASSLVYGAGELFF. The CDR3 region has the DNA TGTGCCAGCAGCTTAGTTTACGGGGCCGGGGAGCTGTTTTTT.

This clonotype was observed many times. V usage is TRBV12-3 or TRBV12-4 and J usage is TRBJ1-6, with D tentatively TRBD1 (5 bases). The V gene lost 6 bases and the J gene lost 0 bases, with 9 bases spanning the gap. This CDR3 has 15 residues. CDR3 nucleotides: TGTGCCAGCAGGGGACGGAGCTCCTATAATTCACCCCTCCACTTT. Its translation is CASRGRSSYNSPLHF.

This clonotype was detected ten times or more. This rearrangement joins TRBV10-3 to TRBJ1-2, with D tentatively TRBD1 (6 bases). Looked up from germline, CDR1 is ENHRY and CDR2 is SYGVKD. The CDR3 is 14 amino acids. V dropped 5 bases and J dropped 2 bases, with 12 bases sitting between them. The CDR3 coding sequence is TGTGCCATCAGTCCCTCAGGGGAAAACTATGGCTACACCTTC. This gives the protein CAISPSGENYGYTF.

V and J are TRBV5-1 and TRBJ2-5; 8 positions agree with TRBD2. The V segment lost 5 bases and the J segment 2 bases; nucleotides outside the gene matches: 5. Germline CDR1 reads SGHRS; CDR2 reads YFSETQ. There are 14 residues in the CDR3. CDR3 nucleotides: TGCGCCAGCAGGCGGACTAGCCCACAAGAGACCCAGTACTTC. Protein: CASRRTSPQETQYF.

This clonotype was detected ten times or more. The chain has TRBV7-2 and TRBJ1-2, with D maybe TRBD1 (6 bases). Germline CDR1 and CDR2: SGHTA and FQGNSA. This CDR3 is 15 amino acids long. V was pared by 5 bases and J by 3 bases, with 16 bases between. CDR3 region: CASSPQQGRDYGYTF. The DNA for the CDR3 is TGTGCCAGCAGCCCCCAACAGGGAAGGGACTATGGCTACACCTTC.

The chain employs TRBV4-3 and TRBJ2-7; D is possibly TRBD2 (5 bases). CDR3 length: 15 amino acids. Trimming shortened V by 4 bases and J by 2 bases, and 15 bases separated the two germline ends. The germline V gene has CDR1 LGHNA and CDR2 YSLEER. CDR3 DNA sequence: TGCGCCAGCAGCCCGGGATCGGGGATAGCCTACGAGCAGTACTTC. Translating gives CASSPGSGIAYEQYF.

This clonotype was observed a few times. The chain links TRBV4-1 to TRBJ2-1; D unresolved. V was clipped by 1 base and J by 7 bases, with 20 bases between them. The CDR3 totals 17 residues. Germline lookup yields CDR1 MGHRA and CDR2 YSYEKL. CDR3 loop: CASSQANLVALGNEQFF. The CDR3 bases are TGCGCCAGCAGCCAAGCCAACCTAGTGGCACTTGGAAATGAGCAGTTCTTC.

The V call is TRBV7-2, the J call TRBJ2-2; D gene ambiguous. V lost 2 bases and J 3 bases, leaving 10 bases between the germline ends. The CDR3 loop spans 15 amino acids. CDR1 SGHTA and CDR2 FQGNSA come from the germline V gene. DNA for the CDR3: TGTGCCAGCAGCTTAATCGTTGACTACACCGGGGAGCTGTTTTTT. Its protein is CASSLIVDYTGELFF. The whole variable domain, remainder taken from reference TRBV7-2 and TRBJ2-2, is GAGVSQSPSNKVTEKGKDVELRCDPISGHTALYWYRQSLGQGLEFLIYFQGNSAPDKSGLPSDRFSAERTGGSVSTLTIQRTQQEDSAVYLCASSLIVDYTGELFFGEGSRLTVL.

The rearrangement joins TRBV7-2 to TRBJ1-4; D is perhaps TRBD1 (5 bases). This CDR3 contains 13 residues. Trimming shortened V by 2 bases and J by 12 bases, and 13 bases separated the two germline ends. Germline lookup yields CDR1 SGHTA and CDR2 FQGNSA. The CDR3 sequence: CASSLSGRGQLFF. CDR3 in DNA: TGTGCCAGCAGCTTATCGGGTAGGGGCCAACTGTTTTTT.

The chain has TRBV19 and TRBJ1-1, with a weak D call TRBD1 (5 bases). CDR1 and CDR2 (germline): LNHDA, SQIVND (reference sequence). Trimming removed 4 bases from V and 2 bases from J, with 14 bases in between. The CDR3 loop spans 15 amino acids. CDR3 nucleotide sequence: TGTGCCAGTAGTACCCACCAGACAGTCAACACTGAAGCTTTCTTT. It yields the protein CASSTHQTVNTEAFF.

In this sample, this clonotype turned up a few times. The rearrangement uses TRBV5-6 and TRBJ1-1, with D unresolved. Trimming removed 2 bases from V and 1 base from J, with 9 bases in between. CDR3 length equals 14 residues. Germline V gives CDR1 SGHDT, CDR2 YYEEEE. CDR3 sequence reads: CASSFREGNTEAFF. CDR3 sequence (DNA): TGTGCCAGCAGCTTCAGAGAGGGGAACACTGAAGCTTTCTTT.

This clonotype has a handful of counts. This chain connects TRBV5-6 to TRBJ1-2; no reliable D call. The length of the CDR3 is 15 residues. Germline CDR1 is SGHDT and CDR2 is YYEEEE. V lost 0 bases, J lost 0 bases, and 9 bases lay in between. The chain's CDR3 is CASSLVAASNYGYTF. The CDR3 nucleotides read TGTGCCAGCAGCTTGGTTGCAGCTTCTAACTATGGCTACACCTTC.

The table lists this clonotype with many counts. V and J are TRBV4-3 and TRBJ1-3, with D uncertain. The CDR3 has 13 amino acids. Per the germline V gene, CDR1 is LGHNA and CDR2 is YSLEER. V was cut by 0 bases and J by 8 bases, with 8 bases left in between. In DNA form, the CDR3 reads TGCGCCAGCAGCCAAGAGGGCTGGGACACCATATATTTT. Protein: CASSQEGWDTIYF.